These 5 T cell receptor beta chains were all obtained from the same sample, sequenced in a study of long-term antiretroviral therapy in people with HIV (dated by TCRdb to between 2022 and 2023). The immunoSEQ hsTCRB v3.0 assay was used at survey level resolution to sequence the TRB variable region. TCRdb took this table from immuneACCESS and kept in-frame rearrangements with V and J called. Such tables lack part of the clones; where checked against another copy, unresolved V genes explain under half of the gap, and the rest is unexplained. The sample records 20,000 to 25,000 clones, more than 65% of which are singletons. Under 20% of the sample is taken by the ten largest. Source: unsorted PBMCs, taken 0.1 years before starting antiretroviral therapy. These receptor sequences come from a man between 18 and 29 years old with HIV.

The chain recombines TRBV4-3 with TRBJ2-3; no reliable D call. The CDR3 runs 14 residues. V was cut by 0 bases and J by 2 bases, with 6 bases left in between. The V gene's germline CDR1 is LGHNA and CDR2 YSLEER. The CDR3 coding sequence is TGCGCCAGCAGCCAAGATAGACTCACAGATACGCAGTATTTT. This translates into CASSQDRLTDTQYF.

This clone was seen only a few times. CDR3 DNA: TGTGCCAGCAGCCGCCCCGGTAGGGTGGACGAGCAGTACTTC. Protein product: CASSRPGRVDEQYF. The J gene is TRBJ2-7, the V gene TRBV4-2; unclear D gene. This CDR3 is built from 14 residues. V shed 4 bases and J shed 5 bases, with 15 bases lying between them. Germline CDR1 and CDR2: LGHNA and YNFKEQ.

The chain joins TRBV28 to TRBJ2-2; D call uncertain. CDR1 and CDR2 from the germline V gene are MDHEN and SYDVKM. The germline V and J ends were trimmed by 1 base and 7 bases, with 10 bases remaining between them. The CDR3 is made up of 14 amino acids. The CDR3 loop reads CASSLSRSRGELFF. The CDR3 DNA is TGTGCCAGCAGTTTATCACGCTCCCGCGGGGAGCTGTTTTTT. Supplemented by reference TRBV28 and TRBJ2-2, the full variable domain reads DVKVTQSSRYLVKRTGEKVFLECVQDMDHENMFWYRQDPGLGLRLIYFSYDVKMKEKGDIPEGYSVSREKKERFSLILESASTNQTSMYLCASSLSRSRGELFFGEGSRLTVL.

The chain uses TRBV11-2 and TRBJ2-5, with 8 bases lining up with TRBD1. Germline CDR1 reads SGHAT; CDR2 reads FQNNGV. Trimming cost V 5 bases and J 1 base; bases outside gene matches: 9. The length of the CDR3 is 16 residues. This chain's CDR3 is CASSLRGTGLQETQYF. CDR3 nucleotides: TGTGCCAGCAGCCTCAGAGGGACAGGTCTCCAAGAGACCCAGTACTTC.

J is TRBJ2-1 and V is TRBV4-1; TRBD2 matches 9 bases. CDR1 MGHRA and CDR2 YSYEKL come from the germline V gene. CDR3 length: 16 amino acids. The junction had 12 bases not matched to a gene; V was cut back by 3 bases and J by 9 bases. The CDR3 spells CASSHLGTSLEGEQFF. The DNA of the CDR3 is TGCGCCAGCAGCCACCTCGGGACTAGCTTGGAGGGTGAGCAGTTCTTC.